Shown below are 21 T cell receptor beta chains from a single sample sequenced in a study of identical twins. MiXCR, applied by TCRdb to the 5' RACE reads, yields one record per CDR3 protein. This table holds about 470,000 distinct CDR3 sequences, roughly 24% found once. This sample was shared with a second study, whose subject was T cells expressing NK-cell markers.

The sequencing input was CD4+ T cells sorted from blood. The origin of the receptors is a woman between 18 and 29 years old in good health.

This rearrangement joins TRBV5-6 to TRBJ2-1; no firm D call. The CDR3 is 13 amino acids. The ends were cut back, 2 bases at V and 7 bases at J, with 10 bases in the middle. CDR1 SGHDT and CDR2 YYEEEE come from the germline V gene. The CDR3 DNA is TGTGCCAGCAGCTTTGACAATCGGAATGAGCAGTTCTTC. Amino acid sequence: CASSFDNRNEQFF. Full variable domain (missing parts from reference TRBV5-6 and TRBJ2-1): DAGVTQSPTHLIKTRGQQVTLRCSPKSGHDTVSWYQQALGQGPQFIFQYYEEEERQRGNFPDRFSGHQFPNYSSELNVNALLLGDSALYLCASSFDNRNEQFFGPGTRLTVL.

The V and J genes are TRBV3-1 and TRBJ2-7; TRBD2 aligns across 7 bases. Germline V lookup: CDR1 LGHDT, CDR2 YNNKEL (reference sequence). The length of the CDR3 is 16 residues. Germline trimming cut 4 bases from V and 6 bases from J; bases unmatched to any gene: 15. The CDR3 is CASSPNPGAGVTEQYF. In DNA, the CDR3 is TGTGCCAGCAGCCCCAACCCTGGGGCGGGAGTAACCGAGCAGTACTTC.

This clonotype was recorded many times. The chain uses TRBV7-9 and TRBJ2-3, with a tentative D call TRBD1 (6 bases). Trimming pared 4 bases from V and 6 bases from J, leaving 14 bases between. Germline V gives CDR1 SEHNR, CDR2 FQNEAQ (reference sequence). The CDR3 loop spans 14 amino acids. The CDR3, as DNA: TGTGCCAGCAGCTCCCCGGCTAGGGGGGATACGCAGTATTTT. Residues: CASSSPARGDTQYF.

This clonotype was observed a few times. The CDR3 coding sequence is TGTGCCAGCAGCTTAGGTCCTAGCGGGAGGAGGGTCGAGCAGTACTTC. Translating it yields CASSLGPSGRRVEQYF. This rearrangement joins TRBV7-3 to TRBJ2-7, with 11 bases aligning to TRBD2. In germline, CDR1 is SGHTA, CDR2 FQGTGA. J lost 6 bases, V lost 2 bases, and 9 bases had no gene match. The CDR3 has 16 amino acids.

The chain is built from TRBV24-1 and TRBJ2-3, with D hard to call. The CDR3 length is 16 residues. Trimming removed 4 bases at V and 0 bases at J, with 13 bases between. Germline V gives CDR1 KGHDR, CDR2 SFDVKD. In nucleotides, the CDR3 is TGTGCCACCAGTGACCCCGGACCGTCAAGCACAGATACGCAGTATTTT. Protein product: CATSDPGPSSTDTQYF.

This clonotype showed up just a few times. This chain uses TRBV20-1 with TRBJ2-5; no firm D call. CDR1 and CDR2 (germline): DFQATT, SNEGSKA (reference sequence). The CDR3 extends over 10 amino acids. The V gene lost 2 bases and the J gene lost 14 bases, with 12 bases spanning the gap. CDR3 sequence (DNA): TGCAGTGCTAGACAGGAACGCCTTTACTTC. Translating gives CSARQERLYF.

There are a few counts of this clonotype. CDR3 sequence (DNA): TGCAGTGCTAGAGTAGCTAGCGGGGGGTATTCCTACAATGAGCAGTTCTTC. The encoded protein is CSARVASGGYSYNEQFF. The chain combines TRBV20-1 with TRBJ2-1; 11 bases agree with TRBD2. The CDR3 runs 17 residues. Germline CDR1 and CDR2: DFQATT and SNEGSKA (reference sequence). The trim removed 1 base at V and 1 base at J, leaving 6 bases unmatched.

At least ten counts were recorded for this clonotype. The V call is TRBV10-1, the J call TRBJ2-1, with 10 bases identical to TRBD2. This CDR3 is 15 amino acids long. V lost 4 bases and J lost 1; bases outside the gene matches: 1. Germline lookup yields CDR1 WNHNN and CDR2 SYGVQD (reference sequence). The CDR3 here is CASSGSGRSYNEQFF. In DNA, the CDR3 is TGCGCCAGCAGTGGTAGCGGGAGGTCCTACAATGAGCAGTTCTTC.

This clonotype was picked up many times. The junction differs from germline at one of its ends, possibly a read error. This sequence joins TRBV5-1 and TRBJ2-2; D remains ambiguous. Germline assignment: CDR1 SGHRS and CDR2 YFSETQ. This CDR3 contains 14 residues. The CDR3 region is CASTLGTNTGELFF. In DNA form, the CDR3 reads TGCGCCAGCACCTTGGGGACGAACACCGGGGAGCTGTTTTTT.

This clonotype has a handful of counts. This rearrangement joins TRBV9 to TRBJ2-1; D might be TRBD1 or TRBD2, each matching 7 bases. Germline loops: CDR1 SGDLS, CDR2 YYNGEE. The length of the CDR3 is 16 residues. V was trimmed by 4 bases and J by 0 bases, leaving 14 bases between them. The CDR3 loop is CASSPQGGGSYNEQFF. In DNA form, the CDR3 reads TGTGCCAGCAGCCCCCAGGGGGGGGGCTCCTACAATGAGCAGTTCTTC.

This clonotype has a handful of counts. CDR3 residues: CASSPWTTSGSYNEQFF. DNA for the CDR3: TGTGCCAGCAGCCCTTGGACTACATCGGGCTCCTACAATGAGCAGTTCTTC. The V call is TRBV9, the J call TRBJ2-1; D is possibly TRBD2 (6 bases). This CDR3 is built from 17 residues. Germline V gene data show CDR1 as SGDLS and CDR2 as YYNGEE. V was trimmed by 4 bases and J by 0 bases, leaving 17 bases between them.

This chain uses TRBV7-9 with TRBJ2-1, with 10 nucleotides matching TRBD2. Germline V gene lookup returns CDR1 SEHNR and CDR2 FQNEAQ (reference sequence). The CDR3 loop spans 16 amino acids. Trimming removed 5 bases from V and 2 bases from J; junction bases left unmatched: 6. The CDR3 spells CASSLPLAGAYNEQFF. CDR3 DNA: TGTGCCAGCAGCCTACCTCTAGCGGGAGCCTACAATGAGCAGTTCTTC.

The chain employs TRBV7-9 and TRBJ1-2, with 9 bases identical to TRBD1. Per germline, CDR1 SEHNR and CDR2 FQNEAQ (reference sequence). The V segment lost 8 bases and the J segment 1 base; nucleotides outside the gene matches: 8. There are 15 residues in the CDR3. In nucleotides, the CDR3 is TGTGCCAGCGGGGGACAGGGCGTCGATAACTATGGCTACACCTTC. It specifies CASGGQGVDNYGYTF.

This clonotype has just a few counts. V usage is TRBV5-5 and J usage is TRBJ1-1, with no clear D. V lost 1 base and J lost 5, with 9 bases in between. Germline loops: CDR1 SGHKS, CDR2 YYEKEE (reference sequence). This CDR3 has 13 amino acids. CDR3 sequence (DNA): TGTGCCAGCAGCTTGATTGTGGGGACTGAAGCTTTCTTT. Protein sequence: CASSLIVGTEAFF.

The rearrangement links TRBV10-2 to TRBJ2-1; 10 nucleotides match TRBD2. Germline V gives CDR1 WSHSY, CDR2 SAAADI. Germline trimming cut 4 bases from V and 6 bases from J; bases unmatched to any gene: 9. The CDR3 has 16 amino acids. The DNA of the CDR3 is TGCGCCAGCAGTGGCGGGTGGCTAGCGGGAGCCAATGAGCAGTTCTTC. Its protein is CASSGGWLAGANEQFF.

This clonotype was seen many times. V is TRBV20-1 and J is TRBJ1-5; tentatively, D is TRBD1 (5 bases). CDR1 and CDR2 (germline): DFQATT, SNEGSKA (reference sequence). Deletions cut 6 bases from V and 10 bases from J, with 16 bases between. The CDR3 runs to 12 residues. The CDR3 is CSAESHGGPQHF. The CDR3 DNA is TGCAGTGCCGAAAGTCACGGGGGACCCCAGCATTTT.

The genes are TRBV10-3 and TRBJ1-3; no definite D call. The CDR3 runs 12 residues. Trimming stripped 4 bases from V and 2 bases from J, with 3 bases between. Per germline, CDR1 ENHRY and CDR2 SYGVKD. CDR3 protein: CAISVTGNTIYF. The CDR3 coding sequence is TGTGCCATCAGTGTTACTGGAAACACCATATATTTT.

This chain uses TRBV20-1 with TRBJ2-5, with 9 bases identical to TRBD2. The CDR3 contains 14 residues. J was trimmed by 5 bases and V by 1 base; bases with no gene match: 5. The germline gives CDR1 DFQATT, CDR2 SNEGSKA (reference sequence). The CDR3 reads CSARGTSAVETQYF. The DNA for the CDR3 is TGCAGTGCTAGAGGGACTAGCGCCGTGGAGACCCAGTACTTC.

This chain connects TRBV20-1 to TRBJ2-1, with 8 bases aligning to TRBD2. Trimming removed 6 bases from V and 12 bases from J; junction bases left unmatched: 13. This CDR3 has 13 amino acids. The V gene's germline CDR1 is DFQATT and CDR2 SNEGSKA (reference sequence). The CDR3 loop is CSAWGTQAGGQFF. DNA of the CDR3: TGCAGTGCGTGGGGGACCCAGGCGGGAGGGCAGTTCTTC.

This clonotype was observed a few times. The conserved final phenylalanine or tryptophan is absent from the CDR3, which likely points to a read error. The limits of the CDR3 on the DNA are not certain, so only TCRdb's listed CDR3 is given. The V gene is TRBV6-1, the J gene TRBJ1-2; the D segment call TRBD1 is taken from the table without a DNA check. Both ends counted, the CDR3 spans 11 residues. The V gene's germline CDR1 is MNHNS and CDR2 SASEGT. CDR3 loop: CASSDWTGFKL.

This chain joins TRBV20-1 and TRBJ2-1, with 7 bases identical to TRBD2. The germline gives CDR1 DFQATT, CDR2 SNEGSKA (reference sequence). Trimming cost V 5 bases and J 10 bases; bases outside gene matches: 17. CDR3 length: 15 amino acids. This CDR3 reads CSASRAGVLYKEQFF. CDR3 DNA: TGCAGTGCTTCCAGGGCGGGGGTGTTGTATAAGGAGCAGTTCTTC.